This T cell receptor (beta chain) came from a study of response to subunit inactivated influenza vaccine. Overall study findings and caveats: That few new T cells are recruited by each seasonal influenza vaccination was the authors' suggestion.

MiXCR, applied by TCRdb to the RT-PCR reads, yields one record per CDR3 protein. This sample has 800,000 or so distinct CDR3 sequences, with about 20% found just once. The sample holds a few counts of this clonotype. Its antigen remains unidentified. J gave up 9 bases and V 0 bases, and 9 bases lay outside the gene matches. The length of the CDR3 is 14 residues. The V gene's germline CDR1 is SGHKS and CDR2 YYEKEE (reference sequence). The TCR comes from a man aged 50-59 years who received an inactivated influenza vaccine. The chain has TRBV5-5 and TRBJ2-7, with TRBD2 identical over 7 bases. Sample: PBMCs from blood, taken about 5 days after vaccination. As DNA, the CDR3 is TGTGCCAGCAGCTTGGGGACTAGTCCTTTTGTGCAGTACTTC. It codes for CASSLGTSPFVQYF.